The T cell receptor beta chain described here comes from a study of blood T cell repertoires in COVID-19. The wider study: COVID-19 samples, acute and convalescent, were from the United States, Italy and Spain. PBMCs, B-cell-depleted T cells, or T cells were the source of the cDNA or gDNA that made up the material.

Trimming at V came to 7 bases and at J to 10 bases, leaving 6 bases not matched to a gene. This CDR3 is built from 11 residues. From germline, CDR1 is MNHEY and CDR2 SMNVEV (reference sequence). As handled by the study authors: Reference gene primer amplification in the assay estimated nucleated cell counts. The data were produced by immunoSEQ multiplex PCR, yet TCRdb's version contains in-frame clones alone and is incomplete. That table gives V, J and clone size, and the DNA gave D and trimming. The sample includes some 47,000 clones, 87% of them seen just once. Sequencing was carried out using peripheral blood. The chain recombines TRBV27 with TRBJ1-1, with TRBD1 identical over 7 bases. The TCR comes from an elderly woman in a cohort sampled during active or convalescent COVID-19. CDR3 sequence (DNA): TGTGCCAGCATGGGATACAGGGGAGCTTTCTTT. Translated, it gives CASMGYRGAFF.